This TCR beta chain was captured by sequencing in a study of blood T cell repertoires in COVID-19. CDR1 and CDR2 (germline): KGHSH, LQKENI. Trimming took 5 bases from V and 8 from J; bases not matched to a gene: 5. CDR3 length: 12 amino acids. Here immunoSEQ multiplex PCR was the method, and the copy in TCRdb shows in-frame clones only, minus some. Of more than 110,000 clones listed, about 90% are singletons. The sequencing input was peripheral blood. The rearrangement uses TRBV18 and TRBJ1-2; 7 bases align to TRBD1. This clonotype was sampled from a man in his fifties or sixties with active or convalescent COVID-19. Here the CDR3 DNA reads TGTGCCAGCTCAGGGCAGGGGGAAGGCTACACCTTC. Protein product: CASSGQGEGYTF.